The 21 T cell receptor beta chains in this list originate from one sample, sequenced in a study of blood T cell repertoires in COVID-19. Generated by immunoSEQ multiplex PCR, the TCRdb table keeps only in-frame clones and is missing some. The sample records 90,000 to 100,000 clones, roughly 80% being singletons. Sequencing input: peripheral blood. Receptors were obtained from a woman of 80 years or more with acute or convalescent COVID-19.

This chain joins TRBV5-1 and TRBJ2-3; D is ambiguous. The CDR3 loop spans 14 amino acids. CDR1 is SGHRS and CDR2 is YFSETQ in the germline V gene. Trimming stripped 4 bases from V and 2 bases from J, with 11 bases between. In DNA, the CDR3 is TGCGCCAGCAGCCCAATAGCCCTCACAGATACGCAGTATTTT. Amino acids: CASSPIALTDTQYF.

This clone was detected once. The CDR3 loop is CASRERTGTGGNQPQHF. CDR3 bases: TGTGCCAGCAGAGAAAGAACAGGGACAGGGGGCAATCAGCCCCAGCATTTT. The V gene is TRBV2, the J gene TRBJ1-5, with 10 positions matching TRBD1. CDR1 SNHLY and CDR2 FYNNEI come from the germline V gene. The trim removed 6 bases at V and 2 bases at J, leaving 10 bases unmatched. This CDR3 is built from 17 residues.

This clone has only a few counts. The chain links TRBV28 to TRBJ1-1; D is ambiguous. Germline V gene lookup returns CDR1 MDHEN and CDR2 SYDVKM. V lost 7 bases and J 5 bases, leaving 14 bases between the germline ends. CDR3 length: 13 residues. The CDR3 DNA is TGTGCCAGCACGACTAAGGGAGGAACTGAAGCTTTCTTT. This sequence encodes CASTTKGGTEAFF.

The V call is TRBV28, the J call TRBJ2-7; 8 bases fit TRBD1. The CDR3 runs to 13 residues. The V gene end was trimmed by 8 bases and the J gene end by 9 bases; junction bases not matched to a gene: 12. Looked up from germline, CDR1 is MDHEN and CDR2 is SYDVKM. CDR3 sequence: CASVRTGRLGQYF. The CDR3 DNA is TGTGCCAGCGTTAGGACAGGGAGGTTAGGGCAGTACTTC.

The chain carries TRBV5-4 and TRBJ1-1; 10 positions agree with TRBD1. The V segment lost 3 bases and the J segment 4 bases; nucleotides outside the gene matches: 12. The CDR3 runs to 17 residues. Germline V lookup: CDR1 SGHNT, CDR2 YYREEE (reference sequence). The CDR3: CASSSGQGIRRGTEAFF. CDR3 nucleotide sequence: TGTGCCAGCAGCTCGGGACAGGGGATTCGGAGGGGCACTGAAGCTTTCTTT.

This chain uses TRBV9 with TRBJ2-7; tentative D call: TRBD2 (5 bases). Per germline, CDR1 SGDLS and CDR2 YYNGEE. Trimming stripped 0 bases from V and 2 bases from J, with 12 bases between. The CDR3 extends over 15 amino acids. For the CDR3, the DNA is TGTGCCAGCAGCGTAGGTCGGGAAGTCGCCTACGAGCAGTACTTC. Its translation: CASSVGREVAYEQYF.

CDR3: CASSFGGVTTDTQYF. The CDR3 DNA reads as TGCGCCAGCAGCTTTGGCGGGGTTACCACAGATACGCAGTATTTT. The gene calls are TRBV5-1 and TRBJ2-3, with D maybe TRBD2 (6 bases). The germline CDR1 and CDR2 sequences are SGHRS and YFSETQ. The ends were cut back, 2 bases at V and 2 bases at J, with 12 bases in the middle. The CDR3 totals 15 residues.

The chain combines TRBV13 with TRBJ2-5; TRBD1 is a possible D gene (5 bases). CDR1 is PRHDT and CDR2 is FYEKMQ in the germline V gene (reference sequence). V dropped 6 bases and J dropped 0 bases, with 11 bases sitting between them. This CDR3 has 14 amino acids. The CDR3 loop reads CASRSQGNQETQYF. The CDR3 nucleotides are TGTGCCAGCAGAAGCCAGGGAAACCAAGAGACCCAGTACTTC.

V is TRBV11-3 and J is TRBJ1-1, with D perhaps TRBD1 (5 bases). Trimming pared 5 bases from V and 8 bases from J, leaving 18 bases between. Germline-derived CDR1 and CDR2 are SGHNT and YENEEA. This CDR3 is 14 amino acids long. CDR3 sequence: CASSPRGASLEAFF. The CDR3 nucleotides read TGTGCCAGCAGCCCAAGGGGCGCCTCTTTAGAAGCTTTCTTT.

The genes are TRBV6-5 and TRBJ1-5; a possible D gene is TRBD1 (6 bases). CDR1 is MNHEY, CDR2 SVGAGI, per germline. The germline V and J ends were trimmed by 5 bases and 6 bases, with 14 bases remaining between them. The CDR3 sequence is 14 residues long. CDR3 sequence (DNA): TGTGCCAGCAGTCATCGGGGGGCGGGTCAGCCCCAGCATTTT. Translating it yields CASSHRGAGQPQHF.

The chain links TRBV19 to TRBJ1-4; possibly TRBD1 for D (6 bases). Germline CDR1 reads LNHDA; CDR2 reads SQIVND (reference sequence). Trimming removed 9 bases at V and 8 bases at J, with 13 bases between. This CDR3 region has 12 residues. The CDR3 DNA sequence: TGTGCCAGCCAAGGGACATCCGAAAAACTGTTTTTT. This translates into CASQGTSEKLFF.

The chain couples TRBV6-2 or TRBV6-3 to TRBJ2-3; possibly TRBD1 for D (6 bases). Germline loops: CDR1 MNHEY, CDR2 SVGEGT. Between the trimmed V and J ends, which lost 4 bases and 3 bases, there was a span of 17 bases. The CDR3 totals 16 residues. The CDR3 DNA sequence: TGTGCCAGCAGTTCACGAGGGGGTGGGCGGACAGATACGCAGTATTTT. Its translation: CASSSRGGGRTDTQYF.

The chain uses TRBV10-1 and TRBJ1-6; no clear D. Germline values: CDR1 WNHNN, CDR2 SYGVQD (reference sequence). The ends were cut back, 11 bases at V and 7 bases at J, with 12 bases in the middle. The CDR3 contains 12 residues. The CDR3 sequence: CARSTGNSPLHF. The CDR3 DNA reads TGCGCCCGCTCGACGGGGAATTCACCCCTCCACTTT.

The chain uses TRBV28 and TRBJ1-5; 7 positions agree with TRBD1. This CDR3 has 18 amino acids. Germline V CDR1 and CDR2: MDHEN, SYDVKM. V was clipped by 4 bases and J by 2 bases; unmatched bases: 14. CDR3 amino acids: CASSSFFQGQPGNQPQHF. CDR3 coding DNA: TGTGCCAGCAGTTCTTTTTTTCAGGGACAGCCAGGCAATCAGCCCCAGCATTTT.

The rearrangement uses TRBV28 and TRBJ1-1; D not resolved. Germline-derived CDR1 and CDR2 are MDHEN and SYDVKM. The CDR3 totals 11 residues. The V gene lost 3 bases and the J gene lost 10 bases, with 9 bases spanning the gap. The CDR3 nucleotides read TGTGCCAGCAGTTTTCTCCGACTAGCTTTCTTT. It specifies CASSFLRLAFF. Variable domain in full (rest from reference TRBV28 and TRBJ1-1): DVKVTQSSRYLVKRTGEKVFLECVQDMDHENMFWYRQDPGLGLRLIYFSYDVKMKEKGDIPEGYSVSREKKERFSLILESASTNQTSMYLCASSFLRLAFFGQGTRLTVV.

The chain uses TRBV24-1 and TRBJ1-1; no clear D gene. The CDR3 loop spans 13 amino acids. Trimming stripped 4 bases from V and 1 base from J, with 6 bases between. Germline V gene sequence: CDR1 KGHDR, CDR2 SFDVKD. The CDR3: CATSDNWNTEAFF. The CDR3 nucleotides read TGTGCCACCAGTGACAACTGGAACACTGAAGCTTTCTTT.

This clone was detected only a few times. The genes are TRBV11-2 and TRBJ2-7; D may be TRBD1 (6 bases). The CDR3 is 14 amino acids. Germline V gene data show CDR1 as SGHAT and CDR2 as FQNNGV. Trimming took 5 bases from V and 4 from J, leaving 15 bases between them. The CDR3 bases are TGTGCCAGCAGCCCCCAGACAGGAGCTTACGAGCAGTACTTC. It specifies CASSPQTGAYEQYF.

The J gene is TRBJ1-4, the V gene TRBV15; 10 positions agree with TRBD1. V gave up 5 bases and J gave up 7 bases; unmatched junction bases: 4. Germline assignment: CDR1 LNHNV and CDR2 YYDKDF (reference sequence). This CDR3 has 14 residues. Here the CDR3 reads CATSYRDRGEKLFF. The CDR3 DNA follows: TGTGCCACCAGCTACCGGGACAGGGGTGAAAAACTGTTTTTT.

CDR3 coding DNA: TGTGCCAGCAGACGGGCGGGGCAGAGGGAGCAGTACGTC. It specifies CASRRAGQREQYV. The chain joins TRBV6-5 to TRBJ2-7, with D possibly matching TRBD2 (6 bases). V was clipped by 6 bases and J by 7 bases, with 16 bases between them. The CDR3 covers 13 residues. Germline V gives CDR1 MNHEY, CDR2 SVGAGI.

This chain uses TRBV7-9 with TRBJ2-7; 12 nucleotides line up with TRBD2. The CDR3 extends over 16 amino acids. The germline CDR1 and CDR2 sequences are SEHNR and FQNEAQ (reference sequence). Trimming removed 1 base from V and 0 bases from J; junction bases left unmatched: 1. Here the CDR3 DNA reads TGTGCCAGCAGCTTAGGACTAGCGGGGGCCTCCTACGAGCAGTACTTC. This gives the protein CASSLGLAGASYEQYF.

V is TRBV3-1 (or the pseudogene TRBV3-2) and J is TRBJ1-1, with 11 bases lining up with TRBD1. V trimming: 1 base; J trimming: 6 bases; junction bases outside the gene matches: 10. Per germline, CDR1 LGHDT and CDR2 YNNKEL (reference sequence). CDR3 length equals 17 residues. CDR3 coding DNA: TGTGCCAGCAGCCAAGCGCAGGGGACAGGGGGTAGGTCTGAAGCTTTCTTT. It yields the protein CASSQAQGTGGRSEAFF.